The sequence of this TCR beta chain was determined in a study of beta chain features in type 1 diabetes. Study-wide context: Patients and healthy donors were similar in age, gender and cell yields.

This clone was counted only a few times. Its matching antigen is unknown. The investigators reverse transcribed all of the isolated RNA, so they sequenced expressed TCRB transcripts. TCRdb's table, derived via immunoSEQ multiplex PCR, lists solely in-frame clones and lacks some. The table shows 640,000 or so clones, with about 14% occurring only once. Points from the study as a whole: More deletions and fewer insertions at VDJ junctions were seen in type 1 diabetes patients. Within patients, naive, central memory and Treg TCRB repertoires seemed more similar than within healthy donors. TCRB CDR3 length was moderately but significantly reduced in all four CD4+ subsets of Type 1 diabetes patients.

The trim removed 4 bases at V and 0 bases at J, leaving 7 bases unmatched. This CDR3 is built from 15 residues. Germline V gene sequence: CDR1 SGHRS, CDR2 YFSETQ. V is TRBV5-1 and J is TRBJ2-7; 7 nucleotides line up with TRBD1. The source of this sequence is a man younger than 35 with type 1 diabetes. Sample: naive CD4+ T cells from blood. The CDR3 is CASSKTWDSSYEQYF. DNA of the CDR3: TGCGCCAGCAGCAAAACGTGGGACAGCTCCTACGAGCAGTACTTC.